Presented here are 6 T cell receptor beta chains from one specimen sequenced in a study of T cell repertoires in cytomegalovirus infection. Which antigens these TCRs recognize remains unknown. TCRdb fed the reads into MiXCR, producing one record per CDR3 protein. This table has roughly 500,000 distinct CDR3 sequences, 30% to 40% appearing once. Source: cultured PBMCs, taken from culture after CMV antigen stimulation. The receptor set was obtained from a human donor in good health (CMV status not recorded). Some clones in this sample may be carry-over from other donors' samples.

This CDR3 is CASSQVPRGDQPQHF. The CDR3 DNA follows: TGCGCCAGCAGCCAAGTGCCCAGGGGTGATCAGCCCCAGCATTTT. The genes are TRBV4-1 and TRBJ1-5, with a weak D call TRBD1 (6 bases). V was cut by 1 base and J by 5 bases, with 12 bases left in between. The germline CDR1 and CDR2 sequences are MGHRA and YSYEKL. The CDR3 is 15 amino acids.

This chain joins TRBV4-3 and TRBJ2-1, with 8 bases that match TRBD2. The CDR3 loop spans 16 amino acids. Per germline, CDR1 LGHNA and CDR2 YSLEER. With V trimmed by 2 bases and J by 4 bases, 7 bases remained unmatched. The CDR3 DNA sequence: TGCGCCAGCAGCCAACTTGGAGCGGGAGTTTACAATGAGCAGTTCTTC. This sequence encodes CASSQLGAGVYNEQFF.

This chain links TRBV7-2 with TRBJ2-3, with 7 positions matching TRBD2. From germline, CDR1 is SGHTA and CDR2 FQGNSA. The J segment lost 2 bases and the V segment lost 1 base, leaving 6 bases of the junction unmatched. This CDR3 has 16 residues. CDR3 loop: CASSLVASGLTDTQYF. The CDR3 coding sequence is TGTGCCAGCAGCTTAGTGGCTAGCGGACTCACAGATACGCAGTATTTT.

CDR3 DNA: TGCGCCAGCAGCATCCGAGCGACTAGCACAGATACGCAGTATTTT. Protein product: CASSIRATSTDTQYF. The rearrangement links TRBV5-1 to TRBJ2-3; D is unresolved. Trimming removed 4 bases from V and 0 bases from J, with 12 bases in between. The germline V gene has CDR1 SGHRS and CDR2 YFSETQ. The CDR3 contains 15 residues.

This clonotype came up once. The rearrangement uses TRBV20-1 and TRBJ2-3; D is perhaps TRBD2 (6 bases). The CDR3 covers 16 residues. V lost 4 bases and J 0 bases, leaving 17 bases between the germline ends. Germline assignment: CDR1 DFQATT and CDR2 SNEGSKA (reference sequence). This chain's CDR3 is CSATTTGAPSTDTQYF. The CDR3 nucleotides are TGCAGTGCTACCACCACGGGAGCGCCTAGCACAGATACGCAGTATTTT.

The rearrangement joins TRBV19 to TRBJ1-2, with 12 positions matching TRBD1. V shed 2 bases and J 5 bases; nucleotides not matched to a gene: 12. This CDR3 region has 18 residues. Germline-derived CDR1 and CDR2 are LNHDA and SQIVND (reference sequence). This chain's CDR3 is CASSILTGGTGGSYGYTF. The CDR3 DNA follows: TGTGCCAGTAGTATACTTACTGGGGGGACAGGGGGCTCGTATGGCTACACCTTC.